The rows below give T cell receptor beta chains drawn from one sample of a study of cytomegalovirus exposure and HLA in healthy donors. Assay: immunoSEQ multiplex PCR; the TCRdb copy retains only in-frame clones and omits some. Altogether fewer than 150,000 clones are present, 75% being singletons, with the ten largest covering roughly 3%. The source material was PBMCs. These receptors all come from a man aged 30-40 years in good health and CMV-seronegative. CDR3s include the opening cysteine and the closing phenylalanine or tryptophan. D genes are given only for firm matches.

>TRBV5-1|TRBJ1-1|TRBD1
CASRQGERYTEAFF
>TRBV27|TRBJ1-6|NA
CASSSGPGGNSPLHF
>TRBV7-9|TRBJ2-1|TRBD1
CASSLQTGTGAYNEQFF
>TRBV4-3|TRBJ2-3|NA
CASSQEKSGHDTDTQYF
>TRBV7-2|TRBJ2-2|TRBD2
CASSLGLKAGGGGELFF
>TRBV9|TRBJ2-7|NA
CARVLLAWYEQYF
>TRBV4-3|TRBJ2-6|NA
CASSQIQASGANVLTF
>TRBV4-2|TRBJ2-1|TRBD2
CASSRGLAGQTYNEQFF
>TRBV18|TRBJ2-5|NA
CASSPPPNDGKKTQYF
>TRBV4-1|TRBJ1-5|TRBD1
CASSQVTGANQPQHF
>TRBV6-1|TRBJ2-5|TRBD1
CASSNTGQGLETQYF
>TRBV18|TRBJ2-7|TRBD1
CASSQARGQSYEQYF
>TRBV4-1|TRBJ2-3|NA
CASSQGQGSTDTQYF